This T cell receptor beta chain was profiled in a study of blood T cell repertoires in COVID-19. Study information: The origin of the acute and convalescent COVID-19 samples was the United States, Italy and Spain. T cells, B-cell-depleted T cells, or PBMCs supplied cDNA or gDNA.

CDR1 and CDR2 from the germline V gene are LNHDA and SQIVND (reference sequence). With 3 bases removed from V and 6 bases from J, the gap between germline ends came to 7 bases. This CDR3 has 12 amino acids. Authors' methods: Estimated nucleated cell counts came from reference gene primer amplification. Sequencing was performed with immunoSEQ multiplex PCR; in TCRdb, only in-frame clones are kept and a portion is missing. V and J calls and clone size come straight from that table; D and trimming were deduced from the DNA. The sample consists of some 450,000 clones, approximately 90% of them appearing once. It was during active infection that Seattle patients were enrolled and then longitudinally followed.

The sequence came from a man younger than 35 with COVID-19, enrolled during active disease. The rearrangement links TRBV19 to TRBJ2-3; possible D gene TRBD2, 5 bases. Material: peripheral blood. The CDR3 reads CASSISGDTQYF. DNA of the CDR3: TGTGCCAGTAGTATCTCGGGGGATACGCAGTATTTT.